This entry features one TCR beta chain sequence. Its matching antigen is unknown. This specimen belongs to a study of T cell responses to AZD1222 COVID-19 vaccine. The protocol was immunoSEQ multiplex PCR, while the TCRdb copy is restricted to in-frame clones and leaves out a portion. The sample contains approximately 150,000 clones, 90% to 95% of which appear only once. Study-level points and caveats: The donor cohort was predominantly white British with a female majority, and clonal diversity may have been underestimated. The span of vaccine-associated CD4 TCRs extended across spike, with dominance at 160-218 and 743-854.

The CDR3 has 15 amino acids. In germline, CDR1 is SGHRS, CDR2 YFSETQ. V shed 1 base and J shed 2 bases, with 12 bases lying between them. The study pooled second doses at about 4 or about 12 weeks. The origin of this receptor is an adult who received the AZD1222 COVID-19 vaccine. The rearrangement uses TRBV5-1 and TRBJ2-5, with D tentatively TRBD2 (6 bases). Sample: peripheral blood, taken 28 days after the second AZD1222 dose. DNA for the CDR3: TGCGCCAGCAGCTTGCGTCCGGGAGTACAAGAGACCCAGTACTTC. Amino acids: CASSLRPGVQETQYF.